This T cell receptor (beta chain) is drawn from a study of T cells after yellow fever vaccination. The CDR3 covers 13 residues. Looked up from germline, CDR1 is MNHEY and CDR2 is SMNVEV (reference sequence). Trimming cost V 0 bases and J 5 bases, with 5 bases left between them. TCRdb itself ran the 5' RACE reads through MiXCR, one entry per CDR3 protein. The sample holds 85,000 to 100,000 distinct CDR3 sequences, about 5.8% seen once. This clonotype showed up just a few times. The chain carries TRBV27 and TRBJ1-5; D remains ambiguous. The source is a man aged 18-30 years who received the YFV17D yellow fever vaccine. Specimen: CD8+ T cells sorted from PBMCs, collected 10 days after the yellow fever booster vaccination. CDR3 loop: CASSLSEYQPQHF. Written as DNA, the CDR3 is TGTGCCAGCAGTTTATCAGAGTATCAGCCCCAGCATTTT.